The 19 T cell receptor beta chains presented below share a single source sample, sequenced in a study of PD-1 blockade in classical Hodgkin lymphoma. Time point reported: cycle 4 day 1 (C4D1), after five to seven weeks of nivolumab. The patients all showed relapse after autologous stem cell transplantation, while their brentuximab vedotin exposure varied. Sequencing used immunoSEQ multiplex PCR; TCRdb keeps in-frame clones, though not all of them. The sample lists roughly 96,000 clones, about 92% occurring once. Sequenced material: peripheral blood mononuclear cells (PBMCs), taken before the fourth cycle of nivolumab. All receptors derive from a human donor with classical Hodgkin lymphoma.

The chain recombines TRBV6-1 with TRBJ1-1, with D possibly matching TRBD1 (5 bases). There are 14 residues in the CDR3. Germline assignment: CDR1 MNHNS and CDR2 SASEGT. Between the trimmed V and J ends, which lost 2 bases and 6 bases, there was a span of 13 bases. The CDR3 region has the DNA TGTGCCAGCAGTGAAACGGGCAGGGTCCCTGAAGCTTTCTTT. Amino acid sequence: CASSETGRVPEAFF.

This clone was detected a few times. The rearrangement joins TRBV19 to TRBJ1-3, with a possible D match to TRBD1 (6 bases). Germline loops: CDR1 LNHDA, CDR2 SQIVND (reference sequence). The CDR3 length is 16 residues. The germline V and J ends were trimmed by 4 bases and 0 bases, with 13 bases remaining between them. In DNA, the CDR3 is TGTGCCAGTAGTACCCGACAGGACTACTCTGGAAACACCATATATTTT. Its translation is CASSTRQDYSGNTIYF.

The V gene is TRBV5-6, the J gene TRBJ2-2; unclear D gene. Germline assignment: CDR1 SGHDT and CDR2 YYEEEE. Trimming cost V 1 base and J 3 bases, with 13 bases left between them. The CDR3 spans 16 residues. For the CDR3, the DNA is TGTGCCAGCAGCTTGCCAGAGGTTGGGCACACCGGGGAGCTGTTTTTT. Its protein is CASSLPEVGHTGELFF. The full variable domain, its missing parts supplied by reference TRBV5-6 and TRBJ2-2, is DAGVTQSPTHLIKTRGQQVTLRCSPKSGHDTVSWYQQALGQGPQFIFQYYEEEERQRGNFPDRFSGHQFPNYSSELNVNALLLGDSALYLCASSLPEVGHTGELFFGEGSRLTVL.

The genes are TRBV5-4 and TRBJ2-3; a possible D gene is TRBD2 (5 bases). The CDR3 is 16 amino acids. V gave up 0 bases and J gave up 4 bases, with 15 bases separating them. In germline, CDR1 is SGHNT, CDR2 YYREEE (reference sequence). CDR3 region: CASSLAVLGVADTQYF. The CDR3 coding sequence is TGTGCCAGCAGCTTGGCCGTTTTGGGAGTTGCAGATACGCAGTATTTT.

The V gene is TRBV14, the J gene TRBJ2-7, with D hard to call. Trimming stripped 0 bases from V and 4 bases from J, with 10 bases between. CDR3 length equals 14 residues. Germline-derived CDR1 and CDR2 are SGHDN and FVKESK. The CDR3 nucleotides read TGTGCCAGCAGCCAAGATTACTTGGGTTACGAGCAGTACTTC. Residues: CASSQDYLGYEQYF.

The chain joins TRBV11-2 to TRBJ2-4; possible D gene TRBD1, 5 bases. CDR1 and CDR2 (germline): SGHAT, FQNNGV. This CDR3 is 17 amino acids long. V dropped 0 bases and J dropped 2 bases, with 14 bases sitting between them. The CDR3 loop reads CASSLEGAVIPKNIQYF. CDR3 coding DNA: TGTGCCAGCAGCTTAGAAGGGGCGGTGATTCCCAAAAACATTCAGTACTTC. The complete variable domain, with remaining parts taken from reference TRBV11-2 and TRBJ2-4, reads EAGVAQSPRYKIIEKRQSVAFWCNPISGHATLYWYQQILGQGPKLLIQFQNNGVVDDSQLPKDRFSAERLKGVDSTLKIQPAKLEDSAVYLCASSLEGAVIPKNIQYFGAGTRLSVL.

The chain is built from TRBV9 and TRBJ1-1; D remains ambiguous. CDR1 is SGDLS, CDR2 YYNGEE, per germline. The V end lost 0 bases, the J end lost 2 bases, and 11 bases lay between the germline ends. The CDR3 covers 15 residues. CDR3 bases: TGTGCCAGCAGCGTAGATGACGGGATTAACACTGAAGCTTTCTTT. Translated: CASSVDDGINTEAFF.

A note on this clone: Other DNA sequences in this sample translate to the same CDR3. The chain uses TRBV30 and TRBJ2-7; D unclear. The CDR3 is made up of 12 amino acids. Germline CDR1 is GTSNPN and CDR2 is SVGIG (reference sequence). Trimming took 0 bases from V and 0 from J, leaving 3 bases between them. The CDR3 is CAWSVGSYEQYF. The CDR3 DNA sequence: TGTGCCTGGAGTGTTGGCTCCTACGAGCAGTACTTC.

The chain links TRBV29-1 to TRBJ1-1; D might be TRBD1 (6 bases). Germline CDR1 SQVTM, CDR2 ANQGSEA. Deletions cut 2 bases from V and 7 bases from J, with 14 bases between. This CDR3 region has 13 residues. The CDR3 is CSVELGHQVEAFF. For the CDR3, the DNA is TGCAGCGTTGAATTGGGACACCAGGTTGAAGCTTTCTTT.

The CDR3 coding sequence is TGCAGCGTTGGGGTCGGCTTGACCGGGGAGCTGTTTTTT. Its translation: CSVGVGLTGELFF. The chain has TRBV29-1 and TRBJ2-2; D call uncertain. Germline V gene lookup returns CDR1 SQVTM and CDR2 ANQGSEA. V lost 4 bases, J lost 5 bases, and 11 bases lay in between. The CDR3 length is 13 residues.

The chain has TRBV5-1 and TRBJ2-7; TRBD1 aligns across 9 bases. The CDR3 covers 14 residues. CDR1 SGHRS and CDR2 YFSETQ come from the germline V gene. Trimming at V came to 4 bases and at J to 5 bases, leaving 7 bases not matched to a gene. CDR3 coding DNA: TGCGCCAGCAGCATAGACAGGGGGGGCGACGAGCAGTACTTC. It encodes CASSIDRGGDEQYF.

The rearrangement uses TRBV7-9 and TRBJ1-5; D might be TRBD1 (6 bases). The CDR3 contains 14 residues. V dropped 5 bases and J dropped 4 bases, with 12 bases sitting between them. CDR1 and CDR2 from the germline V gene are SEHNR and FQNEAQ (reference sequence). The CDR3 sequence is CASSVDRENQPQHF. DNA of the CDR3: TGTGCCAGCAGCGTGGACAGAGAGAATCAGCCCCAGCATTTT.

V is TRBV7-8 and J is TRBJ2-1; 7 bases fit TRBD2. This CDR3 spans 17 amino acids. In germline, CDR1 is SGHVS, CDR2 FQNEAQ. Germline trimming cut 4 bases from V and 0 bases from J; bases unmatched to any gene: 9. The CDR3 region has the DNA TGTGCCAGCAGCTCCCGCCGGCTAGCGGACTCCTACAATGAGCAGTTCTTC. It encodes CASSSRRLADSYNEQFF.

The V call is TRBV6-1, the J call TRBJ2-4; D uncertain. Deletions cut 6 bases from V and 1 base from J, with 10 bases between. The germline V gene encodes CDR1 MNHNS and CDR2 SASEGT. The CDR3 spans 14 residues. This CDR3 reads CASSAVSAKNIQYF. The CDR3 region has the DNA TGTGCCAGCAGCGCTGTAAGCGCCAAAAACATTCAGTACTTC.

The chain couples TRBV6-6 to TRBJ2-3; D call uncertain. Germline CDR1 reads MNHNY; CDR2 reads SVGAGI (reference sequence). Trimming shortened V by 3 bases and J by 4 bases, and 5 bases separated the two germline ends. The CDR3 extends over 12 amino acids. The CDR3 is CASSYGPDTQYF. The CDR3, as DNA: TGTGCCAGCAGTTATGGGCCAGATACGCAGTATTTT.

V usage is TRBV10-3 and J usage is TRBJ2-2; 10 bases line up with TRBD1. CDR3 length: 15 residues. Losses at the gene ends were 6 bases for V and 3 bases for J; bases not matched to a gene: 4. CDR1 and CDR2 from the germline V gene are ENHRY and SYGVKD. This CDR3 is CAIRAGTGDTGELFF. CDR3 DNA sequence: TGTGCCATCAGGGCAGGGACAGGGGACACCGGGGAGCTGTTTTTT.

The rearrangement joins TRBV6-1 to TRBJ1-5; D not certain. The germline V gene has CDR1 MNHNS and CDR2 SASEGT. The CDR3 totals 14 residues. Trimming cost V 8 bases and J 3 bases, with 14 bases left between them. The CDR3 bases are TGTGCCAGCTCTCGGCAGCATCCCAATCAGCCCCAGCATTTT. This codes for CASSRQHPNQPQHF.

The chain couples TRBV28 to TRBJ1-5; D is unclear. The V end was cut by 3 bases, the J end by 7 bases, with 13 bases between. Germline CDR1 MDHEN, CDR2 SYDVKM. The CDR3 is made up of 14 amino acids. Here the CDR3 reads CASSFKGYGQPQHF. The CDR3 bases are TGTGCCAGCAGTTTCAAGGGTTACGGCCAGCCCCAGCATTTT.

This clone showed up just once. The rearrangement links TRBV28 to TRBJ1-3, with D unclear. The CDR3 contains 13 residues. CDR1 is MDHEN and CDR2 is SYDVKM in the germline V gene. V gave up 4 bases and J gave up 7 bases, with 11 bases separating them. CDR3 nucleotides: TGTGCCAGCAGTTCCTTCAGGATTAACACCATATATTTT. Protein sequence: CASSSFRINTIYF.